Below, one T cell receptor beta chain is given with its context. Its antigen is unknown. Within one base of it there is no much larger clone, and no base qualities were kept. This entry belongs to a study of shared clonotypes between healthy human individuals (dated by TCRdb to 2018 to 2020). Some background on the complete study: Three men and a couple of women, aged 18 to 49 years, made up the cohort. For each donor, CD4 naive and CD4 memory were each run on three plates, CD8 naive on two plates, and CD8 memory on one plate. To estimate repertoire size and how much clonotype sharing occurs between individuals, the study deeply sequenced the blood TCR repertoires of 5 or 6 healthy adults. To increase sequencing depth and limit assay-specific biases, different laboratories used diverse techniques to prepare libraries and sequence TCR repertoires. Leukapheresis yielded between about 0.9 and 10 billion PBMCs per donor.

The research as a whole found: Because the study included a small number of donors, the genetic and exposure-history diversity represented was limited. Pairwise subsampling indicated that sequencing depth was expected to affect the degree of clonotype sharing among donors. When a handful of donors were compared, the shared fraction of clonotypes was 5% to 6.5% for naive CD4, approximately 3.5% for naive CD8, 2.3% for memory CD4, and around 0.37% for memory CD8. Compared with non-shared clonotypes, the clonotypes found in all four sorted-subset donors had higher generation probabilities. Naive subsets generally had larger estimated clonotype richness than memory subsets did. Sampling was restricted to blood, and TCR repertoires in tissue are likely to differ from TCR repertoires in blood. Rarefaction of sorted-subset datasets indicated incomplete sequencing despite the large sequencing depth.

Healthy HIV-negative adults with no recently reported acute infections or vaccinations were included as donors. Every donor was a Caucasian adult living in Nashville, Tennessee, USA. Magnetic negative selection was used to enrich CD4+ T cells, after which naive cells were positively selected on CD45RA and the negative fraction became the memory subset. Blood was obtained by leukapheresis, after which PBMCs were separated by Ficoll-Histopaque density gradient centrifugation and cryopreserved in liquid nitrogen vapor phase. Analytical flow cytometry was used to check the purity and quantity of every magnetically sorted T cell population. Each sorted fraction had its genomic DNA isolated and then quantified by UV absorbance on a Nanodrop 2000c. Using the deep immunoSEQ assay, TCR CDR3 regions were amplified from genomic DNA by multiplex PCR. Extracted genomic DNA from each cell subset was distributed evenly across all wells of several immunoSEQ 96-well plates, and each plate was treated as a replicate. Each replicate PCR for sorted subsets received about 180 ng genomic DNA, equal to roughly 30,000 T cell genomes. Purified libraries were measured with a Qubit 3.0 fluorometer, size-checked on a Bioanalyzer 2100, and measured again with the KAPA Library Quantification kit. A separate single-read 150-cycle Illumina NextSeq 550 flow cell was used to sequence each immunoSEQ 96-well plate. Per the original workflow: The immunoSEQ output contained only junctional sequences without quality scores, so filtering could not match that applied to full-length reads. Sequences were annotated with PyIR, a Python wrapper for IgBLAST v1.9, and V/J genes and CDR3 were assigned using IMGT germline references. Reads were removed for weak V/J assignments (E-value above 1e-6), missing CDR3, stop codons, out-of-frame junctions, or ambiguous translated residues. V3J clonotypes were defined as sequences sharing an identical inferred V gene, J gene, and CDR3 amino acid sequence. Percentage overlap between repertoires was calculated by dividing the number of shared unique clonotypes by the size of the smaller repertoire. RTK rarefaction, the Chao1 estimator, and Recon v2.1 estimates of unobserved clonotypes were used to assess repertoire richness. OLGA was used to compute generation probabilities for all TCRbeta clonotypes that the gDNA method yielded from a few donors. TCRdb retrieved this table from immuneACCESS and kept in-frame rearrangements only. Not all clones are present; in checked studies, unresolved V genes account for under half, and no reason is known for the remainder. V and J calls and clone size are copied from that table; D and trimming were computed from the DNA. Recorded for this sample are approximately 2.3 million clones; more than 85% of them occurred a single time. 0.39% of the sample is in the top ten clones.

CDR1 SGHTA and CDR2 FQGNSA were looked up in the germline V gene. The V end loses 5 bases and the J end loses 1 base, and a stretch of 12 bases separates them. The CDR3 runs 14 amino acids, cysteine and phenylalanine included. Left in the record is the CDR3 DNA by itself, 42 bases read in frame from the first base. The specimen sequenced was naive CD4+ T cells from PBMCs. What this sample's cell subset or site label stands for: CD45RA+ positively selected. The chain is encoded by TRBV7-2 joined to TRBJ2-7; the D segment cannot be called with confidence. The TCR sequence derives from a man younger than 35 in good health. Some clones in this sample may be carry-over from other donors' samples. The CDR3: CASSPLGRSYEQYF. The DNA sequence reads TGTGCCAGCAGCCCCCTCGGCAGATCCTACGAGCAGTACTTC. With the portions outside the CDR3 filled from the reference TRBV7-2 and TRBJ2-7 genes, the complete variable region becomes GAGVSQSPSNKVTEKGKDVELRCDPISGHTALYWYRQSLGQGLEFLIYFQGNSAPDKSGLPSDRFSAERTGGSVSTLTIQRTQQEDSAVYLCASSPLGRSYEQYFGPGTRLTVT.